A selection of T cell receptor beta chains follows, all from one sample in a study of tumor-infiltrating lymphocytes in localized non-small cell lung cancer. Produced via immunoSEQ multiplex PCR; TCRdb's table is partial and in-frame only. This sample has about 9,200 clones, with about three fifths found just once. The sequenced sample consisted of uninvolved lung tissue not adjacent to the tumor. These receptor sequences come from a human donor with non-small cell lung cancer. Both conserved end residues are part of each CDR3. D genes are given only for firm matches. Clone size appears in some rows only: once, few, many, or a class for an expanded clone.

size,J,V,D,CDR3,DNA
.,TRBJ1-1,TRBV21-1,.,CASSMWGRGSEAFF,.
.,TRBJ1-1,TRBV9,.,CASSVEPLGTEAFF,TGTGCCAGCAGCGTAGAGCCCTTGGGGACTGAAGCTTTCTTT
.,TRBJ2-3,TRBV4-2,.,CASSQVGDTQYF,TGTGCCAGCAGCCAAGTGGGAGATACGCAGTATTTT
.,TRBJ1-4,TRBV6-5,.,CASSRPKGELFF,TGTGCCAGCAGCCGCCCTAAGGGGGAACTGTTTTTT
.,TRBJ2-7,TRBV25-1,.,CASTNQGTYEQYF,TGTGCCAGCACCAACCAAGGGACCTACGAGCAGTACTTC
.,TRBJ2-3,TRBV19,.,CASSIALTDTQYF,TGTGCCAGTAGTATCGCTCTAACAGATACGCAGTATTTT
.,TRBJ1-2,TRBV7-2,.,CASSFSSGSWGRYGYTF,TGTGCCAGCAGCTTCTCATCCGGGAGTTGGGGAAGATATGGCTACACCTTC
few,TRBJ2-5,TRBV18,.,CASSPKDRETQYF,TGTGCCAGCTCACCAAAGGATCGAGAGACCCAGTACTTC
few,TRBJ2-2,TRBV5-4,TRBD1,CASSLRQGNGELFF,TGTGCCAGCAGCTTGCGACAGGGGAACGGGGAGCTGTTTTTT
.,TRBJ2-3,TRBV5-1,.,CASSLGAATDTQYF,TGCGCCAGCAGCTTGGGTGCAGCCACAGATACGCAGTATTTT
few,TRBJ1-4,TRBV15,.,CAIKIGNEKLFF,TGTGCAATCAAGATTGGTAATGAAAAACTGTTTTTT
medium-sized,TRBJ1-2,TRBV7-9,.,CASSSPRYGYTF,TGTGCCAGCAGCTCGCCCAGATATGGCTACACCTTC
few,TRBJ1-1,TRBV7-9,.,CASSRMENTEAFF,TGTGCCAGCAGTCGGATGGAGAACACTGAAGCTTTCTTT
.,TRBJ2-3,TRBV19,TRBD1,CASSPGQGRSTDTQYF,TGTGCCAGTAGTCCGGGACAGGGGAGGAGCACAGATACGCAGTATTTT
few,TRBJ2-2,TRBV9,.,CASTTEGGPVRELFF,TGTGCCAGCACCACAGAGGGGGGGCCAGTCCGGGAGCTGTTTTTT
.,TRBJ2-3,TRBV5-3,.,CARSLPTLLPRLKYF,TGTGCCAGAAGCCTGCCCACACTATTACCCAGATTAAAGTATTTT
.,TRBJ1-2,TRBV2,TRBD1,CASIHRGGGYTF,TGTGCCAGCATTCACAGGGGGGGTGGCTACACCTTC
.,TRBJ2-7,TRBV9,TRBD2,CASSPGLASYEQYF,TGTGCCAGCAGCCCTGGACTAGCGAGCTACGAGCAGTACTTC
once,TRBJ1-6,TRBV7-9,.,CASSLEEDSPLHF,TGTGCCAGCAGCTTAGAAGAGGATTCACCCCTCCACTTT
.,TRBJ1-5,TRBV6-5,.,CASRPTGRNQPQHF,TGTGCCAGCAGACCGACAGGTCGCAATCAGCCCCAGCATTTT